The clone carrying this TCR beta chain was detected a few times. CDR3 length: 14 residues. Germline V lookup: CDR1 MNHEY, CDR2 SMNVEV (reference sequence). Trimming removed 11 bases at V and 2 bases at J, with 18 bases between. The data belong to a study of shared clonotypes between healthy human individuals. Profiled with immunoSEQ multiplex PCR; TCRdb holds only in-frame clones, not every one. The table has around 2.5 million clones, over 85% seen once. This receptor was taken from a man aged 18 to 29 in good health. Some clones in this sample may be carry-over from other donors' samples. This chain joins TRBV27 and TRBJ1-1; no clear D. The specimen was naive CD4+ T cells from PBMCs. Stated subset: CD45RA+ positively selected. CDR3 nucleotides: TGTGCCGTACCCCTAGGGCAGCGTAACACTGAAGCTTTCTTT. Encoded protein: CAVPLGQRNTEAFF.